The 5 T cell receptor beta chains listed next were all sequenced from one sample in a study of follicular helper T cells after annual influenza vaccination. Regarding time point: 2015-2016 season, 7 days after influenza vaccination. Sequencing used immunoSEQ multiplex PCR; TCRdb keeps in-frame clones, though not all of them. Counted here are 7,000 or so clones, around 75% occurring once; the ten biggest clones make up around 0.55%. Sequencing used CXCR5- memory CD4+ T cells sorted from blood, obtained 7 days after influenza vaccination. The receptors here all came from an adult who received the influenza vaccine.

The chain has TRBV12-5 and TRBJ2-1, with D perhaps TRBD2 (6 bases). Trimming took 2 bases from V and 5 from J, leaving 16 bases between them. The CDR3 spans 16 residues. Germline CDR1 reads LGHNT; CDR2 reads FRNRAP. This CDR3 is CASGLRDPRTNNEQFF. CDR3 nucleotides: TGTGCTAGTGGTTTGAGGGACCCAAGGACTAACAATGAGCAGTTCTTC.

V and J are TRBV23-1 and TRBJ2-2, with TRBD1 as a possible D gene (6 bases). TRBV23-1 is flagged as an ORF with uncertain function. V was clipped by 6 bases and J by 0 bases, with 29 bases between them. This CDR3 is built from 21 residues. The CDR3 sequence: CASRHRRFWTAERANTGELFF. The CDR3 region has the DNA TGCGCCAGCAGACATAGACGATTCTGGACAGCGGAACGGGCGAACACCGGGGAGCTGTTTTTT.

The chain recombines TRBV9 with TRBJ2-1; possible D gene TRBD1, 6 bases. This CDR3 has 15 amino acids. V was trimmed by 4 bases and J by 1 base, leaving 12 bases between them. Germline CDR1 and CDR2: SGDLS and YYNGEE. CDR3 DNA sequence: TGTGCCAGCAGCCTAACAGGGAAGTCCTACAATGAGCAGTTCTTC. It codes for CASSLTGKSYNEQFF.

This clone has a single count. The CDR3 nucleotides are TGTGCCAGCTCACCACCGGGAGGGAAGAACGAAAAACTGTTTTTT. Its protein is CASSPPGGKNEKLFF. This chain connects TRBV18 to TRBJ1-4; no definite D call. Trimming cost V 0 bases and J 8 bases, with 13 bases left between them. The germline V gene has CDR1 KGHSH and CDR2 LQKENI. The CDR3 runs 15 residues.

This clone was detected a few times. This chain links TRBV9 with TRBJ1-2; tentative D call: TRBD1 (5 bases). CDR1 is SGDLS, CDR2 YYNGEE, per germline. This CDR3 is built from 12 residues. The V end lost 3 bases, the J end lost 14 bases, and 17 bases lay between the germline ends. The CDR3 DNA reads TGTGCCAGCAGCGCCCTTTTTGGGGCTTATACCTTC. Translated, it gives CASSALFGAYTF.